This passage covers 19 T cell receptor beta chains from one sample sequenced in a study of T cell repertoires in cytomegalovirus infection. Antigens of these TCRs are unknown. TCRdb re-derived calls from the reads in MiXCR, one entry per CDR3 protein. The sample lists about 570,000 distinct CDR3 sequences, around two fifths occurring once. The material was cultured PBMCs, obtained from culture after CMV antigen stimulation. These TCRs come from a human donor in good health (CMV status not recorded). Some clones in this sample may be carry-over from other donors' samples.

V and J are TRBV20-1 and TRBJ2-3; 11 nucleotides align to TRBD2. The CDR3 totals 15 residues. CDR1 and CDR2 from the germline V gene are DFQATT and SNEGSKA (reference sequence). The trim removed 3 bases at V and 4 bases at J, leaving 6 bases unmatched. The CDR3 here is CSASNPLAGADTQYF. The DNA of the CDR3 is TGCAGTGCTAGCAACCCACTAGCGGGGGCAGATACGCAGTATTTT.

The rearrangement links TRBV28 to TRBJ1-4; no clear D. Trimming took off 7 bases at V and 7 bases at J, with 13 bases between the two ends. The CDR3 covers 13 residues. The germline V gene encodes CDR1 MDHEN and CDR2 SYDVKM. The CDR3, as DNA: TGTGCCAGCACCAGTATCTTTGTTGAAAAACTGTTTTTT. Amino acids: CASTSIFVEKLFF.

This clonotype came up a few times. The V gene is TRBV7-8, the J gene TRBJ2-5; either TRBD1 or TRBD2 may supply D (6 bases each). With 5 bases removed from V and 5 bases from J, the gap between germline ends came to 18 bases. CDR3 length equals 15 residues. Germline CDR1 and CDR2: SGHVS and FQNEAQ. DNA of the CDR3: TGTGCCAGCAGCGACGAGTCCGGAGGGGGGGAGACCCAGTACTTC. This translates into CASSDESGGGETQYF.

This clonotype has a single count. The chain has TRBV6-6 and TRBJ1-6, with D maybe TRBD1 (5 bases). Germline-derived CDR1 and CDR2 are MNHNY and SVGAGI (reference sequence). The CDR3 runs 12 residues. Trimming shortened V by 8 bases and J by 6 bases, and 8 bases separated the two germline ends. Written as DNA, the CDR3 is TGTGCCAGCCAAGGGGCTAATTCACCCCTCCACTTT. Protein sequence: CASQGANSPLHF.

At least ten counts were recorded for this clonotype. V gene TRBV7-2 combines with J gene TRBJ2-7; either TRBD1 or TRBD2 may fit D (6 bases each). The V gene's germline CDR1 is SGHTA and CDR2 FQGNSA. CDR3 length equals 15 residues. Deletions cut 5 bases from V and 6 bases from J, with 20 bases between. This CDR3 is CASSRGTIPPGEQYF. CDR3 DNA sequence: TGTGCCAGCAGCCGCGGGACAATTCCTCCGGGCGAGCAGTACTTC. Variable domain in full (rest from reference TRBV7-2 and TRBJ2-7): GAGVSQSPSNKVTEKGKDVELRCDPISGHTALYWYRQSLGQGLEFLIYFQGNSAPDKSGLPSDRFSAERTGGSVSTLTIQRTQQEDSAVYLCASSRGTIPPGEQYFGPGTRLTVT.

This chain joins TRBV7-9 and TRBJ1-3, with TRBD1 as a possible D gene (5 bases). The CDR3 spans 16 residues. V lost 4 bases to trimming and J lost 4 bases, with 17 bases between them. The V gene's germline CDR1 is SEHNR and CDR2 FQNEAQ (reference sequence). DNA for the CDR3: TGTGCCAGCAGCTCGACGTGGGGGAGGTTAGGAAACACCATATATTTT. Its protein is CASSSTWGRLGNTIYF.

This clonotype was seen a single time. The genes are TRBV7-6 and TRBJ2-7, with D perhaps matching TRBD2 (7 bases). CDR1 and CDR2 (germline): SGHVS, FNYEAQ. The ends were cut back, 5 bases at V and 2 bases at J, with 16 bases in the middle. The CDR3 length is 15 residues. CDR3 region: CASSPGGGEAYEQYF. CDR3 nucleotide sequence: TGTGCCAGCAGCCCTGGGGGGGGCGAAGCCTACGAGCAGTACTTC.

This chain connects TRBV6-1 to TRBJ2-7, with TRBD1 as a possible D gene (5 bases). Germline lookup yields CDR1 MNHNS and CDR2 SASEGT. Trimming pared 7 bases from V and 0 bases from J, leaving 22 bases between. The CDR3 has 17 residues. Here the CDR3 reads CASTLNQGTKSSYEQYF. CDR3 sequence (DNA): TGTGCCAGCACCCTTAACCAGGGCACAAAGAGCTCCTACGAGCAGTACTTC.

This chain links TRBV12-3 or TRBV12-4 with TRBJ2-3; D ambiguous. V was shortened by 4 bases and J by 0 bases, with 11 bases between the two germline ends. This CDR3 contains 15 residues. CDR3 nucleotide sequence: TGTGCCAGCAGTTCTACCGCCACTAGCACAGATACGCAGTATTTT. It encodes CASSSTATSTDTQYF.

This sequence joins TRBV28 and TRBJ2-7; D is perhaps TRBD1 (6 bases). In germline, CDR1 is MDHEN, CDR2 SYDVKM. The germline V and J ends were trimmed by 6 bases and 2 bases, with 14 bases remaining between them. This CDR3 contains 14 residues. The CDR3 loop is CASRQPDSTYEQYF. The CDR3 DNA is TGTGCCAGCAGACAACCGGACAGTACCTACGAGCAGTACTTC.

The chain couples TRBV12-3 or TRBV12-4 to TRBJ2-1; either TRBD1 or TRBD2 may fit D (5 bases each). V lost 2 bases and J lost 0, with 14 bases in between. This CDR3 region has 17 residues. The DNA of the CDR3 is TGTGCCAGCAGTTTATCCCCCTATGGGGGCTCCTACAATGAGCAGTTCTTC. This translates into CASSLSPYGGSYNEQFF.

This sequence joins TRBV5-1 and TRBJ1-1; D possibly corresponds to TRBD1 (5 bases). This CDR3 has 15 residues. Looked up from germline, CDR1 is SGHRS and CDR2 is YFSETQ. Trimming removed 6 bases at V and 0 bases at J, with 15 bases between. The CDR3 loop is CASNGGVFMNTEAFF. The CDR3 bases are TGCGCCAGCAACGGGGGGGTTTTCATGAACACTGAAGCTTTCTTT.

Only one count was recorded for this clonotype. This chain connects TRBV20-1 to TRBJ2-7; TRBD1 is a possible D gene (6 bases). CDR1 is DFQATT and CDR2 is SNEGSKA in the germline V gene (reference sequence). The CDR3 has 14 amino acids. V was pared by 3 bases and J by 0 bases, with 12 bases between. In DNA form, the CDR3 reads TGCAGTGCTAGGTCCGGACAGAACTCCTACGAGCAGTACTTC. Translated: CSARSGQNSYEQYF.

CDR3: CASSLESYNYGYTF. CDR3 in DNA: TGCGCCAGCAGCTTGGAATCGTATAACTATGGCTACACCTTC. The chain employs TRBV5-1 and TRBJ1-2, with no clear D. The CDR3 is 14 residues long. In germline, CDR1 is SGHRS, CDR2 YFSETQ. The V end lost 0 bases, the J end lost 1 base, and 7 bases lay between the germline ends.

V and J are TRBV29-1 and TRBJ1-2; D is unclear. CDR1 and CDR2 (germline): SQVTM, ANQGSEA. The CDR3 covers 13 residues. V was shortened by 3 bases and J by 4 bases, with 12 bases between the two germline ends. For the CDR3, the DNA is TGCAGCGTTGACTTGGAATCCCGCTATGGCTACACCTTC. It codes for CSVDLESRYGYTF.

The table lists this clonotype with many counts. V gene TRBV6-1 combines with J gene TRBJ2-3, with a tentative D call TRBD2 (5 bases). V lost 11 bases, J lost 3 bases, and 12 bases lay in between. The CDR3 covers 12 residues. Per germline, CDR1 MNHNS and CDR2 SASEGT. CDR3 residues: CASAPGTDTQYF. The CDR3 coding sequence is TGTGCCTCAGCTCCGGGGACAGATACGCAGTATTTT.

CDR3 loop: CASSPPGGPGELFF. The CDR3 DNA sequence: TGTGCCAGCAGCCCTCCGGGGGGCCCCGGGGAGCTGTTTTTT. This chain joins TRBV7-2 and TRBJ2-2, with D possibly TRBD2 on 7 matching bases. Per the germline V gene, CDR1 is SGHTA and CDR2 is FQGNSA. Trimming pared 5 bases from V and 6 bases from J, leaving 13 bases between. CDR3 size: 14 residues. Looking up the rest from reference TRBV7-2 and TRBJ2-2 gives the full variable domain: GAGVSQSPSNKVTEKGKDVELRCDPISGHTALYWYRQSLGQGLEFLIYFQGNSAPDKSGLPSDRFSAERTGGSVSTLTIQRTQQEDSAVYLCASSPPGGPGELFFGEGSRLTVL.

The chain has TRBV20-1 and TRBJ1-5, with 12 bases fitting TRBD1. This CDR3 has 17 residues. Germline V gene sequence: CDR1 DFQATT, CDR2 SNEGSKA (reference sequence). Trimming took 1 base from V and 9 from J; bases not matched to a gene: 13. The CDR3 DNA sequence: TGCAGTGCTAGAGTTGGGGGGGACAGGGGGCTGGAGGGGCCCCAGCATTTT. Residues: CSARVGGDRGLEGPQHF.

This clonotype was seen a few times. This chain joins TRBV7-9 and TRBJ2-1; D tentatively fits TRBD1 or TRBD2 (6 bases each). The CDR3 loop spans 16 amino acids. Trimming shortened V by 3 bases and J by 3 bases, and 15 bases separated the two germline ends. The V gene's germline CDR1 is SEHNR and CDR2 FQNEAQ (reference sequence). In DNA, the CDR3 is TGTGCCAGCAGCTTCCTTAGGGGGACTTTCTACAATGAGCAGTTCTTC. It yields the protein CASSFLRGTFYNEQFF.